This T cell receptor (beta chain) was observed in a study of blood T cell repertoires in COVID-19. Germline lookup yields CDR1 MNHEY and CDR2 SMNVEV (reference sequence). This CDR3 comprises 15 residues. Trimming took 5 bases from V and 5 from J; bases not matched to a gene: 9. Using immunoSEQ multiplex PCR, the repertoire was profiled, and TCRdb retains in-frame clones only, with some absent. The sample lists 97,000 or so clones; about 90% were seen once. The sample comprised peripheral blood. This clonotype was sampled from a man in his fifties or sixties with active COVID-19. This chain uses TRBV27 with TRBJ2-7, with TRBD1 matching over 10 bases. DNA of the CDR3: TGTGCCAGCAGTCACGGGGACAGGGGAGCCAACGAGCAGTACTTC. Amino acid sequence: CASSHGDRGANEQYF.